A selection of T cell receptor beta chains follows, all from one sample in a study of blood T cell repertoires in COVID-19. Clones were read by immunoSEQ multiplex PCR, and TCRdb kept only the in-frame ones, dropping some. The table shows about 290,000 clones, with 75% to 90% occurring only once. The sample consisted of PBMCs or T cells enriched from blood (not recorded which). The receptor set was obtained from a woman between 40 and 50 years old who had recovered from COVID-19. Each CDR3 is given with its conserved first and last residue. D genes are given only for firm matches.

d_gene,v_gene,j_gene,CDR3aa,CDR3nt
TRBD1,TRBV5-5,TRBJ1-2,CASSLVSDRGATMSGYTF,TGTGCCAGCAGCTTGGTGTCGGACAGGGGGGCAACTATGAGCGGCTACACCTTC
NA,TRBV5-4,TRBJ1-2,CASSRTVSYGYTF,TGTGCCAGCAGCCGAACAGTTTCTTATGGCTACACCTTC
NA,TRBV3-1/TRBV3-2,TRBJ2-1,CASSALYREESNEQFF,TGTGCCAGCAGCGCCTTGTACAGGGAAGAAAGCAATGAGCAGTTCTTC
TRBD1,TRBV7-8,TRBJ2-2,CASSKTTGARLQLFF,TGTGCCAGCAGCAAGACGACAGGGGCCCGTCTCCAGCTGTTTTTT
TRBD1,TRBV2,TRBJ1-1,CASCDLGTDHTEAFF,TGTGCCAGCTGTGATCTGGGGACAGACCACACTGAAGCTTTCTTT
NA,TRBV27,TRBJ1-4,CASSRRVSEKLFF,TGTGCCAGCAGCCGGCGGGTGTCCGAAAAACTGTTTTTT
TRBD1,TRBV3-1/TRBV3-2,TRBJ2-2,CASSQMQPGGPGELFF,TGTGCCAGCAGCCAGATGCAACCAGGGGGCCCCGGGGAGCTGTTTTTT
TRBD1,TRBV7-3,TRBJ1-1,CASSRQGGTEAFF,TGTGCCAGCAGCCGACAGGGCGGCACTGAAGCTTTCTTT
TRBD1,TRBV7-6,TRBJ2-7,CASSLRDRPYEQYF,TGTGCCAGCAGCTTAAGGGACAGGCCCTACGAGCAGTACTTC
NA,TRBV20-1,TRBJ1-2,CSASGSCYTF,TGCAGTGCTTCAGGTAGTTGCTACACCTTC